These 12 T cell receptor beta chains share one sample of origin, sequenced in a study of T cells in women clearing cervical HPV infection. Sequenced by immunoSEQ multiplex PCR; TCRdb stores in-frame clones only, minus some. The repertoire table contains approximately 49,000 clones. Sequences were obtained from blood buffy coat. Every receptor here comes from a woman aged 18 to 69 with a cervical HPV16 infection that either progressed to CIN3+ or cleared (not recorded which).

As to this clone: The CDR3 end is not reached by the read, which stops 3 residues before it; the germline J gene fills it in. The identical CDR3 is also encoded by other nucleotide sequences in the sample. The gene calls are TRBV5-1 and TRBJ2-7; perhaps TRBD1 as D (6 bases). Germline CDR1 and CDR2: SGHRS and YFSETQ. The V end was cut by 2 bases, the J end by 2 bases, with 11 bases between. This CDR3 region has 14 residues. CDR3 protein: CASSLGQGPYEQYF. The DNA read from the CDR3 is TGCGCCAGCAGCTTAGGCCAGGGGCCCTACGAG.

A note on this clone: The CDR3 end lies 3 residues beyond the end of the read and is filled in from the germline J gene. The chain employs TRBV29-1 and TRBJ2-3; 8 bases line up with TRBD2. Per germline, CDR1 SQVTM and CDR2 ANQGSEA. With 5 bases clipped from V and 3 bases from J, the junction kept 4 bases outside the gene matches. The CDR3 covers 13 residues. Here the CDR3 reads CSVSGSGTDTQYF. CDR3 DNA (partial): TGCAGCGTTAGCGGGAGCGGAACAGATACG.

In regard to this clone: The CDR3 goes on 3 residues after the read ends, and that part is filled in from the germline J gene. V and J are TRBV20-1 and TRBJ2-1; 10 bases map to TRBD2. This CDR3 comprises 15 residues. The trim removed 1 base at V and 1 base at J, leaving 1 base unmatched. Germline V gene lookup returns CDR1 DFQATT and CDR2 SNEGSKA (reference sequence). CDR3 sequence: CSARASGGSYNEQFF. The DNA read from the CDR3 is TGCAGTGCTAGAGCTAGCGGGGGTTCCTACAATGAG.

Points on this clone: The read ends 3 residues shy of where the CDR3 ends; the end is completed using the germline J gene. The chain combines TRBV7-6 with TRBJ1-2; D remains unclear. This CDR3 is 18 amino acids long. CDR1 and CDR2 (germline): SGHVS, FNYEAQ. V lost 2 bases and J 7 bases, leaving 26 bases between the germline ends. The part of the CDR3 DNA that was read is TGTGCCAGCAGCTTATCCGGAACACTAACGTTCACCCGTGGTGGC. As protein: CASSLSGTLTFTRGG. In full, the CDR3 is CASSLSGTLTFTRGGYTF.

Regarding this clone: The read halts 3 residues ahead of the CDR3 end, with the missing end drawn from the germline J gene. The gene calls are TRBV6-1 and TRBJ2-1; TRBD2 aligns across 8 bases. The CDR3 spans 16 residues. The ends lost 1 base at V and 3 bases at J; junction bases unmatched: 5. The germline gives CDR1 MNHNS, CDR2 SASEGT. CDR3 sequence reads: CASSEEIAGLYNEQFF. CDR3 DNA (partial): TGTGCCAGCAGTGAAGAAATAGCGGGACTCTACAATGAG.

On this clone itself: The CDR3 end falls 3 residues outside the read, so it is completed with the germline J gene. This chain joins TRBV7-9 and TRBJ1-1; TRBD1 aligns across 8 bases. The CDR3 contains 14 residues. CDR1 and CDR2 (germline): SEHNR, FQNEAQ (reference sequence). The CDR3 spells CASSPQGDRGFAFF. CDR3 DNA, as far as it was read: TGTGCCAGCAGCCCCCAGGGAGACAGGGGCTTC.

On this clone: The read comes to an end 3 residues before the CDR3 does, leaving the germline J gene to fill in the end. The chain uses TRBV6-2 or TRBV6-3 and TRBJ1-6; possible D gene TRBD1, 5 bases. CDR1 and CDR2 from the germline V gene are MNHEY and SVGEGT. This CDR3 has 12 residues. The V end was cut by 8 bases, the J end by 8 bases, with 10 bases between. This CDR3 is CASRTNDSPLHF. The sequenced part of the CDR3 DNA is TGTGCCAGCCGGACAAATGATTCACCC.

Turning to this clone: The CDR3 extends 3 residues past the end of the read, so its final part is completed from the germline J gene. The chain employs TRBV10-1 and TRBJ1-6; D gene ambiguous. The germline CDR1 and CDR2 sequences are WNHNN and SYGVQD (reference sequence). The CDR3 is made up of 13 amino acids. V shed 8 bases and J shed 9 bases, with 14 bases lying between them. CDR3 bases read: TGCGCCAGCGCGGGATTTAAGGGTTCACCC. Translating gives CASAGFKGSP. The whole CDR3 protein is CASAGFKGSPLHF.

With regard to this clone: The observed sequence ends 3 residues before the CDR3 terminus, with the missing tail filled in from the germline J gene. The J gene is TRBJ2-4, the V gene TRBV19; 8 bases align to TRBD2. The CDR3 totals 15 residues. The V gene end was trimmed by 1 base and the J gene end by 6 bases; junction bases not matched to a gene: 5. Germline V gene data show CDR1 as LNHDA and CDR2 as SQIVND (reference sequence). Incomplete CDR3 DNA: TGTGCCAGTAGTATAGCCCTAAGCGGGAGAAACATT. This sequence encodes CASSIALSGRNI. The entire CDR3 reads CASSIALSGRNIQYF.

A remark on this clone: The sequence runs out 3 residues before the end of the CDR3; the remainder is reconstructed from the germline J gene. The V call is TRBV6-1, the J call TRBJ2-7; TRBD2 aligns across 7 bases. Trimming cost V 2 bases and J 3 bases; bases outside gene matches: 4. The germline V gene has CDR1 MNHNS and CDR2 SASEGT. The CDR3 has 14 residues. CDR3 in amino acids: CASSENWGGYEQYF. Partial CDR3 DNA: TGTGCCAGCAGTGAAAACTGGGGGGGCTACGAG.

Concerning this clone: Coverage ceases 3 residues before the CDR3 finishes, and the germline J gene fills in the end. The genes are TRBV4-2 and TRBJ1-1, with D perhaps matching TRBD1 (6 bases). This CDR3 has 15 residues. Trimming took 4 bases from V and 1 from J, leaving 13 bases between them. The germline CDR1 and CDR2 sequences are LGHNA and YNFKEQ. CDR3 DNA (partial): TGTGCCAGCAGCCTAACCGGGACATCGAACACTGAA. It codes for CASSLTGTSNTE. The whole CDR3 region reads CASSLTGTSNTEAFF.

Regarding this clone: The read stops 3 residues short of the end of the CDR3; the missing end is completed from the germline J gene. The rearrangement joins TRBV20-1 to TRBJ1-1; D possibly corresponds to TRBD1 (5 bases). Germline assignment: CDR1 DFQATT and CDR2 SNEGSKA (reference sequence). V was cut by 1 base and J by 4 bases, with 10 bases left in between. The CDR3 runs 13 residues. The part of the CDR3 DNA that was read is TGCAGTGCTAGAGTTGTGGGGGGCACTGAA. Encoded protein: CSARVVGGTE. The entire CDR3 protein reads CSARVVGGTEAFF.